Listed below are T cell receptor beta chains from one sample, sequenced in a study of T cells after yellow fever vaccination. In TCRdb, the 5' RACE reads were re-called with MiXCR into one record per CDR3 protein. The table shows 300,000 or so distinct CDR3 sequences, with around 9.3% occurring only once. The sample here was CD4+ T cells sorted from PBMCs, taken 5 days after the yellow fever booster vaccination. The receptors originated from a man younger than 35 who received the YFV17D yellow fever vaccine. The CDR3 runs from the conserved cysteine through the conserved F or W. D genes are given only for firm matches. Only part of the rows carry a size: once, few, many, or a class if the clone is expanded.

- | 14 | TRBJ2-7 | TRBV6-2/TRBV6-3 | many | TGTGCCAGCAGCGATCCCCGGGGGACTTACGAGCAGTACTTC | CASSDPRGTYEQYF
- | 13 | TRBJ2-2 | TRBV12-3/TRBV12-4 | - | TGTGCCAGCAGTTTAAGGGACGGCGGGGAGCTGTTTTTT | CASSLRDGGELFF
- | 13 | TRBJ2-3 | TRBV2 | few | TGTGCCAGCCGCGGCCACCCCCGGGATACGCAGTATTTT | CASRGHPRDTQYF
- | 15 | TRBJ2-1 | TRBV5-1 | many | TGCGCCAGCAGCTTGTTTGGGGACCGAAGGGGTGAGCAGTTCTTC | CASSLFGDRRGEQFF
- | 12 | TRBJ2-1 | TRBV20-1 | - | TGCAGTGTTACGGGGGAATACAATGAGCAGTTCTTC | CSVTGEYNEQFF
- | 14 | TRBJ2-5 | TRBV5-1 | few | TGCGCCAGCAGCCCCGGACAGAAACAAGAGACCCAGTACTTC | CASSPGQKQETQYF
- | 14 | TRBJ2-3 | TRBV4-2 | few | TGTGCCAGCAGCCAAGGAGATAACACAGATACGCAGTATTTT | CASSQGDNTDTQYF
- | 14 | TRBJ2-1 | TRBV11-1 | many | TGTGCCAGCAGCTTAGTACTAGCAGGGGATGAGCAGTTCTTC | CASSLVLAGDEQFF
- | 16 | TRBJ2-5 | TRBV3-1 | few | TGTGCCAGCAGCCAAGTCATGAGAACTAGCTCGGAGACCCAGTACTTC | CASSQVMRTSSETQYF
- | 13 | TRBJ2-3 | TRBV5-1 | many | TGCGCCAGCTTAGCGGCAAGCACAGATACGCAGTATTTT | CASLAASTDTQYF
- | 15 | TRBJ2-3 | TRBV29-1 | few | TGCAGCGTTGAAGGGGCAGGCGCGGGCACAGATACGCAGTATTTT | CSVEGAGAGTDTQYF
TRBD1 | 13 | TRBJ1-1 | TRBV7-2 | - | TGTGCCAGCAGATCCGGACAGGGCCCTGAAGCTTTCTTT | CASRSGQGPEAFF
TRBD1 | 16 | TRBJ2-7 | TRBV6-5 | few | TGTGCCAGCAGTTACTCGGGGACAGGGGTTTTCTACGAGCAGTACTTC | CASSYSGTGVFYEQYF
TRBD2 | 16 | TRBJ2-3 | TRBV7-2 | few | TGTGCCAGCAGCTTAGCGTTCGGTCGCGGGGGTGGTACGCAGTATTTT | CASSLAFGRGGGTQYF
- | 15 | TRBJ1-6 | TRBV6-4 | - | TGTGCCAGCAGTGAATGGGACAACTATAATTCACCCCTCCACTTT | CASSEWDNYNSPLHF
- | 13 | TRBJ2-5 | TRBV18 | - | TGTGCCAGCTCACCACTACAGGAAGAGACCCAGTACTTC | CASSPLQEETQYF
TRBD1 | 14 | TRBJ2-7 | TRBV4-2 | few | TGTGCCAGCAGCCAGGGGACAGGGACGGACGAGCAGTACTTC | CASSQGTGTDEQYF